This TCR beta chain was retrieved from a study of cytomegalovirus exposure and HLA in healthy donors. Findings and caveats of the study: Within the data, a cluster of highly shared sequence variants was likely a sequencing artifact.

With 1 base removed from V and 2 bases from J, the gap between germline ends came to 15 bases. In germline, CDR1 is SGHRS, CDR2 YFSETQ. CDR3 length: 16 residues. Of note for this clone: Antigen: not known.

PCR employed 60 Vbeta and 13 Jbeta primers. Assay: immunoSEQ multiplex PCR; the TCRdb copy retains only in-frame clones and omits some. The sample shows 120,000 or so clones, about 80% of them seen only once. What was sequenced was PBMCs. This rearrangement joins TRBV5-1 to TRBJ1-1, with D maybe TRBD1 (5 bases). This sequence was found in a man in his thirties or forties in good health and CMV-seronegative. CDR3 protein: CASSLSVDRTNTEAFF. CDR3 nucleotide sequence: TGCGCCAGCAGCTTGTCTGTTGACAGAACAAACACTGAAGCTTTCTTT. The full variable domain, with the rest looked up from reference TRBV5-1 and TRBJ1-1, is KAGVTQTPRYLIKTRGQQVTLSCSPISGHRSVSWYQQTPGQGLQFLFEYFSETQRNKGNFPGRFSGRQFSNSRSEMNVSTLELGDSALYLCASSLSVDRTNTEAFFGQGTRLTVV.